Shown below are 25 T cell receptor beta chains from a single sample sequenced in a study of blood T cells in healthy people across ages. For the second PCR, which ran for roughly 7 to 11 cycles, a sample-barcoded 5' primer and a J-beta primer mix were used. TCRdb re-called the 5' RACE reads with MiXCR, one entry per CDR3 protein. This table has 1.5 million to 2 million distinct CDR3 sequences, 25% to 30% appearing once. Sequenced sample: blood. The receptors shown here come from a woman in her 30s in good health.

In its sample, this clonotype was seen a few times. The CDR3 here is CSAREKRATHNEKLFF. The DNA for the CDR3 is TGCAGTGCTAGAGAGAAACGGGCCACCCACAATGAAAAACTGTTTTTT. The chain employs TRBV20-1 and TRBJ1-4, with D unclear. The length of the CDR3 is 16 residues. Trimming took off 0 bases at V and 5 bases at J, with 16 bases between the two ends. Germline V gene sequence: CDR1 DFQATT, CDR2 SNEGSKA (reference sequence).

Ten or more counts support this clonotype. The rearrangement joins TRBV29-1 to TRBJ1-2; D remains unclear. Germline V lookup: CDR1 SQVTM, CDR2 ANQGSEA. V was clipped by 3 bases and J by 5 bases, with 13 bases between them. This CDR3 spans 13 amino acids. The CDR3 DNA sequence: TGCAGCGTTGACTTTCCCGGAGATTATGGCTACACCTTC. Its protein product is CSVDFPGDYGYTF.

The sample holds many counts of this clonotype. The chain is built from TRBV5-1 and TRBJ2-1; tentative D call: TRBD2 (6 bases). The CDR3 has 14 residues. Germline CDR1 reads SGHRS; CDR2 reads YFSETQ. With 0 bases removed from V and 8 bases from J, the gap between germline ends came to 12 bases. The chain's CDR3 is CASSLETRGDEQFF. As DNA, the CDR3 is TGCGCCAGCAGCTTGGAGACGCGGGGCGATGAGCAGTTCTTC. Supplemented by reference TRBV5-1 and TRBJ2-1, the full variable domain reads KAGVTQTPRYLIKTRGQQVTLSCSPISGHRSVSWYQQTPGQGLQFLFEYFSETQRNKGNFPGRFSGRQFSNSRSEMNVSTLELGDSALYLCASSLETRGDEQFFGPGTRLTVL.

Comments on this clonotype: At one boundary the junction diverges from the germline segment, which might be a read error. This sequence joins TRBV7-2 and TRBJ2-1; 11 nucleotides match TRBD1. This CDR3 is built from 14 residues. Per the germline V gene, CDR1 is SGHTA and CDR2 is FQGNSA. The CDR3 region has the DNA TGTGCCAGCAGCCCGGGGACAGGGGGAACTGAGCGGTTCTTC. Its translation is CASSPGTGGTERFF.

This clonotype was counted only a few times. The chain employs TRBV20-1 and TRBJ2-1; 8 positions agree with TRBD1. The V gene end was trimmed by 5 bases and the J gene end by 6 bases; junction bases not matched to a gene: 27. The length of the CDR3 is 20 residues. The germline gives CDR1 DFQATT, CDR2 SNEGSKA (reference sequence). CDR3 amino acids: CSAGGPPGQVINLAVNEQFF. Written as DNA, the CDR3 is TGCAGTGCTGGGGGCCCACCGGGACAGGTGATAAACCTAGCAGTCAATGAGCAGTTCTTC.

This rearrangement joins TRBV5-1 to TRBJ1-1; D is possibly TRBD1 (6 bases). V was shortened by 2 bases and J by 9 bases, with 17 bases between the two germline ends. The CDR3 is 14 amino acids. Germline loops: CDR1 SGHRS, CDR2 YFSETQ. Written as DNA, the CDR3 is TGCGCCAGCAGCTTTTCGGACAGCGAAGACCAAGCTTTCTTT. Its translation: CASSFSDSEDQAFF.

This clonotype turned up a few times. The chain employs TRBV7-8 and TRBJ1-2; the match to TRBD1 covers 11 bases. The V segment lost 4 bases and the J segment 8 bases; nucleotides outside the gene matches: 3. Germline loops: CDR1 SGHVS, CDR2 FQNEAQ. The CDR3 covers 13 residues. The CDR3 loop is CASSWTGGFGYTF. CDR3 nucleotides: TGTGCCAGCAGCTGGACAGGGGGCTTCGGCTACACCTTC.

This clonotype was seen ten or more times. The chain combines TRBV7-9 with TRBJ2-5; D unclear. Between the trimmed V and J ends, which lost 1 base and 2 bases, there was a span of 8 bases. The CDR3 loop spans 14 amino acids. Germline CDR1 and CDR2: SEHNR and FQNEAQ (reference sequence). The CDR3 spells CASSLVGVQETQYF. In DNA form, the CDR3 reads TGTGCCAGCAGCTTAGTCGGCGTTCAAGAGACCCAGTACTTC.

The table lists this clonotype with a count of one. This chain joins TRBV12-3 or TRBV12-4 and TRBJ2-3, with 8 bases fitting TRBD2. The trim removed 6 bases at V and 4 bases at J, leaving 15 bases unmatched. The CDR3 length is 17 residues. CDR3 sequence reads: CASSNRAGEMTADTQYF. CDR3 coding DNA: TGTGCCAGCAGCAACAGAGCGGGGGAAATGACAGCAGATACGCAGTATTTT.

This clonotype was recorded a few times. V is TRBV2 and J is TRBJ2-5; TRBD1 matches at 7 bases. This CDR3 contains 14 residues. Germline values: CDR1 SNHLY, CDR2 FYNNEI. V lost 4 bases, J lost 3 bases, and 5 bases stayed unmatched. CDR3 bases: TGTGCCAGCAGTGGACAGGGTAGGGAAGAGACCCAGTACTTC. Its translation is CASSGQGREETQYF.

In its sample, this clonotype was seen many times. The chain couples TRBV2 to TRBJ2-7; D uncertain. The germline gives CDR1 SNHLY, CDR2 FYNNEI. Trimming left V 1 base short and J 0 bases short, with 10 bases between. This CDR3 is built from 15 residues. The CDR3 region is CASSEEVGISYEQYF. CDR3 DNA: TGTGCCAGCAGTGAAGAGGTAGGGATCTCCTACGAGCAGTACTTC.

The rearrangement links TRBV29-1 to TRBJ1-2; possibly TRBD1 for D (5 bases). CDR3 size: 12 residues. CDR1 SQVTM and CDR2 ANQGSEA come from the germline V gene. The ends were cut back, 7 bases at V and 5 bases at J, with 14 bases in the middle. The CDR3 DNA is TGCAGCGATACCCCGGGGGGGTATGGCTACACCTTC. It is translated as CSDTPGGYGYTF.

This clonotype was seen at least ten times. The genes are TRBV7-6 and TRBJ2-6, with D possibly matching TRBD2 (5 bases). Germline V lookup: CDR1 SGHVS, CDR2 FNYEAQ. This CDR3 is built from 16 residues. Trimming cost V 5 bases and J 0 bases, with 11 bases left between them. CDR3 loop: CASSLRTGSGANVLTF. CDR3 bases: TGTGCCAGCAGCCTTCGGACTGGCTCTGGGGCCAACGTCCTGACTTTC. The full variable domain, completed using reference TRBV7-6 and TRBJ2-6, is GAGVSQSPRYKVTKRGQDVALRCDPISGHVSLYWYRQALGQGPEFLTYFNYEAQQDKSGLPNDRFSAERPEGSISTLTIQRTEQRDSAMYRCASSLRTGSGANVLTFGAGSRLTVL.

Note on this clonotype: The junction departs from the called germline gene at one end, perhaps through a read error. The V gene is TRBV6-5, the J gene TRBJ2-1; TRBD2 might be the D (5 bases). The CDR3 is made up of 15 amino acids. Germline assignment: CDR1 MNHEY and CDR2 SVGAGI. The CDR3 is CVSSYAPGIYNEQFF. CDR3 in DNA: TGTGTCAGCAGTTACGCCCCGGGGATTTACAATGAGCAGTTCTTC.

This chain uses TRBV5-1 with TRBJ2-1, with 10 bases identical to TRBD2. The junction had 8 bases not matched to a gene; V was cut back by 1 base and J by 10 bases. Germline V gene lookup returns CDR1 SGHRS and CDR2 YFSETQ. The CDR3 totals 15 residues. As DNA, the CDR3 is TGCGCCAGCAGCTTGAATAGCGGGGGGACCTACGAGCAGTTCTTC. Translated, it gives CASSLNSGGTYEQFF.

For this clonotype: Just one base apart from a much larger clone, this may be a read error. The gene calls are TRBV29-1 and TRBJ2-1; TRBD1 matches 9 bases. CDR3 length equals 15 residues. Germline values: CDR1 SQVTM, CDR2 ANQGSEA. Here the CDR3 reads CNVVEPGQGPNEQFF. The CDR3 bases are TGCAACGTTGTGGAGCCGGGACAGGGTCCAAATGAGCAGTTCTTC.

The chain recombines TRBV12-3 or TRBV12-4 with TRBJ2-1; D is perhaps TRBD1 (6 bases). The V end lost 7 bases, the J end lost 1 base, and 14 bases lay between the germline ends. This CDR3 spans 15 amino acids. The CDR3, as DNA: TGTGCCAGCACTAAAGGACAGCAATCCTACAATGAGCAGTTCTTC. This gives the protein CASTKGQQSYNEQFF.

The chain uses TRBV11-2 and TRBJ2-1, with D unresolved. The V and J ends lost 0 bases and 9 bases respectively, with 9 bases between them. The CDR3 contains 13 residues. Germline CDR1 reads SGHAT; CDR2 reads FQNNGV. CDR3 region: CASSLDIKGEQFF. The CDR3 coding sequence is TGTGCCAGCAGCTTAGATATTAAGGGTGAGCAGTTCTTC.

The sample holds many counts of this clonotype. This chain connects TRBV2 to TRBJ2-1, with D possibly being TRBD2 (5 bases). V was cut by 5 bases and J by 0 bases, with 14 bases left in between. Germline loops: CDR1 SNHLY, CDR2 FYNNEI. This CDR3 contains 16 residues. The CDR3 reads CASSPTLGSSYNEQFF. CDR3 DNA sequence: TGTGCCAGCAGTCCTACCTTAGGGAGCTCCTACAATGAGCAGTTCTTC.

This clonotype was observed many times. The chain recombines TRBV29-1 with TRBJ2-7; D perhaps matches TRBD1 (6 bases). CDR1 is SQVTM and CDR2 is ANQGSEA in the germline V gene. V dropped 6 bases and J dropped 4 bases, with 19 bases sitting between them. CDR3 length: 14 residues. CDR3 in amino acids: CSVSRGQPPYEQYF. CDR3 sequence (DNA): TGCAGCGTATCCCGAGGACAGCCTCCATACGAGCAGTACTTC.

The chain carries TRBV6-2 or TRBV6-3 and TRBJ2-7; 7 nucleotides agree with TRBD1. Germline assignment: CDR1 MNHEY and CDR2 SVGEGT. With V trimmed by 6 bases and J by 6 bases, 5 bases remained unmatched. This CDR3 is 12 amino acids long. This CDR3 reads CASRNRGCEQYF. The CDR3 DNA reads TGTGCCAGCAGGAACAGGGGCTGCGAGCAGTACTTC.

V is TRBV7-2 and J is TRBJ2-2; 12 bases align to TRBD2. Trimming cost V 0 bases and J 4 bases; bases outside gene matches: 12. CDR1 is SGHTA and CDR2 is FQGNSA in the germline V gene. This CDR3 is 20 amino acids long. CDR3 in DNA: TGTGCCAGCAGCTTAGCAATGCGATTGGGACTAGCGGGCCCCACCGGGGAGCTGTTTTTT. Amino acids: CASSLAMRLGLAGPTGELFF.

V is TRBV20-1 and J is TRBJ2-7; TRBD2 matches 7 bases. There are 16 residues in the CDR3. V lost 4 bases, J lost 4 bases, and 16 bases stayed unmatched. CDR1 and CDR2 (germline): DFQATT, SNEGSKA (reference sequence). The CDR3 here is CSATPDRLASRYEQYF. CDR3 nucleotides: TGCAGTGCTACCCCCGACCGACTAGCATCTCGGTACGAGCAGTACTTC.

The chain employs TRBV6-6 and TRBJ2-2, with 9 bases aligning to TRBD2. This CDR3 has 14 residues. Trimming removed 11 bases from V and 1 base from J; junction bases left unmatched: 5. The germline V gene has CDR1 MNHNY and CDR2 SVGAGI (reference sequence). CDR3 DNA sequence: TGTGCCGCACGTAGCGGGAGGAACACCGGGGAGCTGTTTTTT. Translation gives CAARSGRNTGELFF.

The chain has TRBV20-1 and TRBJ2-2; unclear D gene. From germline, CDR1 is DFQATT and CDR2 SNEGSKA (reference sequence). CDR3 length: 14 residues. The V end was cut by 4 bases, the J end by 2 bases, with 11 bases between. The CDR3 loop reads CSAMPAANTGELFF. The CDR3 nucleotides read TGCAGTGCTATGCCCGCAGCAAACACCGGGGAGCTGTTTTTT.